A selection of T cell receptor beta chains follows, all from one sample in a study of PD-1 blockade in classical Hodgkin lymphoma. Profiling relied on immunoSEQ multiplex PCR, and the TCRdb table lists in-frame clones only, not all of them. The table includes roughly 8,500 clones, around 90% detected once. The source material was peripheral blood mononuclear cells (PBMCs), sampled before the fourth cycle of nivolumab. These receptors were taken from a human donor with classical Hodgkin lymphoma. Both conserved end residues are part of each CDR3. A D gene is named only where the DNA matches it firmly.

v_gene	j_gene	d_gene	CDR3nt	CDR3aa
TRBV19	TRBJ1-2	NA	TGTGCCAGTAGTCCACCAGGGTTCGGCTATGGCTACACCTTC	CASSPPGFGYGYTF
TRBV7-2	TRBJ1-6	NA	TGTGCCAGCAGTCAGACGGGGAATTCACCCCTCCACTTT	CASSQTGNSPLHF